Listed here are 30 T cell receptor beta chains from one sample, sequenced in a study of T-cell reconstitution after alpha-beta-depleted transplantation in children. Library preparation (for TCRbeta) was performed with unique molecular identifiers. One entry per CDR3 protein, called by TCRdb with MiXCR from the PCR reads. The table includes about 600,000 distinct CDR3 sequences, more than 20% detected once. Sample: PBMCs, mostly from graft donor cells, taken 360 days after TCRalphabeta/CD19-depleted stem cell transplant. The receptors here all came from a boy younger than two who had a stem cell transplant for acute myeloid leukemia, so the T cells may come from the graft donor.

This chain connects TRBV4-2 to TRBJ2-1; 11 bases are shared with TRBD2. V lost 1 base, J lost 6 bases, and 8 bases stayed unmatched. The CDR3 runs 17 residues. The germline V gene has CDR1 LGHNA and CDR2 YNFKEQ. CDR3 nucleotide sequence: TGTGCCAGCAGCCAAGCTTCTCTAGCGGGGGGCGTCAATGAGCAGTTCTTC. This sequence encodes CASSQASLAGGVNEQFF.

This clonotype appeared once. This may stem from a read error, because a much larger clone lies one nucleotide away. V is TRBV11-2 and J is TRBJ2-7, with TRBD1 as a possible D gene (5 bases). In germline, CDR1 is SGHAT, CDR2 FQNNGV. Deletions cut 4 bases from V and 2 bases from J, with 21 bases between. This CDR3 is built from 17 residues. CDR3 loop: CASSSTSPRVTAYEQYF. CDR3 sequence (DNA): TGTGCCAGCAGCTCTACGTCCCCCAGGGTAACAGCCTACGAGCAGTACTTC.

In this sample, this clonotype turned up many times. This chain connects TRBV5-1 to TRBJ2-5; TRBD1 agrees at 7 bases. CDR3 length equals 15 residues. Germline V gene data show CDR1 as SGHRS and CDR2 as YFSETQ. J was trimmed by 3 bases and V by 4 bases; bases with no gene match: 9. The CDR3 sequence: CASSTRTGAEETQYF. The CDR3 bases are TGCGCCAGCAGCACCAGGACAGGTGCCGAAGAGACCCAGTACTTC.

The chain employs TRBV3-1 and TRBJ2-6, with 10 bases identical to TRBD2. Germline CDR1 reads LGHDT; CDR2 reads YNNKEL (reference sequence). The CDR3 contains 18 residues. V lost 0 bases and J lost 0; bases outside the gene matches: 2. CDR3: CASSQDIAGGSGANVLTF. Written as DNA, the CDR3 is TGTGCCAGCAGCCAAGATATAGCGGGGGGCTCTGGGGCCAACGTCCTGACTTTC.

Comments on this clonotype: A clone one base away is much larger, so this may be a read error. The V gene is TRBV20-1, the J gene TRBJ1-2, with D possibly being TRBD1 (6 bases). Germline CDR1 reads DFQATT; CDR2 reads SNEGSKA (reference sequence). The CDR3 is 12 amino acids. V lost 6 bases and J 7 bases, leaving 15 bases between the germline ends. CDR3 in DNA: TGCAGTGCCCGGGGAGACAGGTGTGGCTACACCTTC. Its protein is CSARGDRCGYTF.

The chain recombines TRBV20-1 with TRBJ1-4, with D tentatively TRBD1 (6 bases). Trimming cost V 1 base and J 3 bases, with 15 bases left between them. This CDR3 is 16 amino acids long. CDR1 is DFQATT and CDR2 is SNEGSKA in the germline V gene (reference sequence). The CDR3 nucleotides are TGCAGTGCTAGAGTTTCAGGGGCAGGGGCTAATGAAAAACTGTTTTTT. Protein sequence: CSARVSGAGANEKLFF.

V gene TRBV27 combines with J gene TRBJ2-1; 10 bases map to TRBD2. The CDR3 length is 13 residues. Trimming cost V 5 bases and J 14 bases; bases outside gene matches: 9. CDR1 and CDR2 from the germline V gene are MNHEY and SMNVEV (reference sequence). The CDR3 reads CASSPLLAGAEFF. CDR3 nucleotide sequence: TGTGCCAGCAGTCCCCTTCTAGCGGGGGCGGAGTTCTTC.

This clonotype was counted only a few times. This chain uses TRBV4-3 with TRBJ2-3; no clear D. CDR3 length: 18 amino acids. V lost 1 base to trimming and J lost 1 base, with 18 bases between them. The V gene's germline CDR1 is LGHNA and CDR2 YSLEER. The CDR3 bases are TGCGCCAGCAGCCAAGCAGTTAGCCTTTCCAGGCGCACAGATACGCAGTATTTT. Translated, it gives CASSQAVSLSRRTDTQYF.

This clonotype was counted ten times or more. The J gene is TRBJ1-3, the V gene TRBV6-5; D is uncertain. This CDR3 has 15 amino acids. CDR1 is MNHEY, CDR2 SVGAGI, per germline. V was shortened by 2 bases and J by 0 bases, with 8 bases between the two germline ends. The CDR3 DNA sequence: TGTGCCAGCAGTTACGAGGGCAACTCTGGAAACACCATATATTTT. The encoded protein is CASSYEGNSGNTIYF.

The J gene is TRBJ2-5, the V gene TRBV10-2; 10 nucleotides line up with TRBD2. The junction had 8 bases not matched to a gene; V was cut back by 8 bases and J by 5 bases. This CDR3 is built from 14 residues. Looked up from germline, CDR1 is WSHSY and CDR2 is SAAADI. CDR3 amino acids: CASAVAGGGETQYF. The DNA for the CDR3 is TGCGCCAGCGCCGTAGCGGGGGGAGGGGAGACCCAGTACTTC.

This clonotype was counted at least ten times. The chain combines TRBV6-2 or TRBV6-3 with TRBJ2-7, with a possible D match to TRBD1 (6 bases). The CDR3 is made up of 15 amino acids. V lost 0 bases, J lost 6 bases, and 15 bases lay in between. Germline V gives CDR1 MNHEY, CDR2 SVGEGT. CDR3 protein: CASSYSSGTGSEQYF. Written as DNA, the CDR3 is TGTGCCAGCAGTTACTCGAGTGGAACAGGGAGCGAGCAGTACTTC.

This clonotype was observed a handful of times. CDR3 DNA sequence: TGTGCCAGCACCCCGGCGGGAAACAATCAGCCCCAGCATTTT. Residues: CASTPAGNNQPQHF. The J gene is TRBJ1-5, the V gene TRBV28; D uncertain. The V end lost 7 bases, the J end lost 3 bases, and 13 bases lay between the germline ends. Germline V gene sequence: CDR1 MDHEN, CDR2 SYDVKM. The CDR3 extends over 14 amino acids. Based on the CDR3 plus reference TRBV28 and TRBJ1-5, the full variable domain is DVKVTQSSRYLVKRTGEKVFLECVQDMDHENMFWYRQDPGLGLRLIYFSYDVKMKEKGDIPEGYSVSREKKERFSLILESASTNQTSMYLCASTPAGNNQPQHFGDGTRLSIL.

The V gene is TRBV7-6, the J gene TRBJ1-3; no clear D gene. Deletions cut 2 bases from V and 4 bases from J, with 15 bases between. The CDR3 is made up of 16 amino acids. The germline CDR1 and CDR2 sequences are SGHVS and FNYEAQ. CDR3 nucleotides: TGTGCCAGCAGCTTAAGTTCGATCGGCAGGGGAAACACCATATATTTT. Its translation is CASSLSSIGRGNTIYF.

This chain links TRBV10-3 with TRBJ2-5; TRBD2 aligns across 7 bases. The CDR3 runs to 15 residues. Trimming took 0 bases from V and 4 from J; bases not matched to a gene: 5. The germline gives CDR1 ENHRY, CDR2 SYGVKD. CDR3: CAISESAWGGETQYF. The CDR3 DNA is TGTGCCATCAGTGAGTCAGCTTGGGGGGGAGAGACCCAGTACTTC.

In its sample, this clonotype was seen a few times. The rearrangement uses TRBV6-5 and TRBJ1-2; weak D call: TRBD1 (5 bases). Germline lookup yields CDR1 MNHEY and CDR2 SVGAGI. Deletions cut 2 bases from V and 7 bases from J, with 14 bases between. CDR3 length: 14 residues. The CDR3 nucleotides read TGTGCCAGCAGTTACAAAGGAGACAGTATTGGCTACACCTTC. Amino acids: CASSYKGDSIGYTF.

The rearrangement links TRBV7-6 to TRBJ2-2; D gene uncertain. V lost 7 bases and J 4 bases, leaving 13 bases between the germline ends. Germline assignment: CDR1 SGHVS and CDR2 FNYEAQ. This CDR3 comprises 14 residues. For the CDR3, the DNA is TGTGCCAGCAAAAAATGGAAGGCCACCGGGGAGCTGTTTTTT. Amino acids: CASKKWKATGELFF.

This clonotype was observed a few times. The CDR3 here is CSVEVTGGSEHF. The CDR3 nucleotides read TGCAGCGTTGAAGTTACAGGGGGTAGCGAGCATTTT. This chain uses TRBV29-1 with TRBJ1-5; 8 bases are a match to TRBD1. There are 12 residues in the CDR3. The germline gives CDR1 SQVTM, CDR2 ANQGSEA. V was pared by 1 base and J by 14 bases, with 7 bases of the junction left unmatched.

This clonotype was seen many times. The chain combines TRBV6-5 with TRBJ2-7; TRBD2 matches at 10 bases. Germline values: CDR1 MNHEY, CDR2 SVGAGI. J was trimmed by 4 bases and V by 4 bases; bases with no gene match: 7. The CDR3 sequence is 15 residues long. In DNA form, the CDR3 reads TGTGCCAGCAGTTCCCCGGGACTAGCGTCTTACGAGCAGTACTTC. Translating it yields CASSSPGLASYEQYF.

The chain joins TRBV29-1 to TRBJ2-3, with 8 bases matching TRBD2. The CDR3 is 16 amino acids. V was clipped by 1 base and J by 0 bases; unmatched bases: 6. Germline V lookup: CDR1 SQVTM, CDR2 ANQGSEA. The CDR3 is CSVEGGRGGSTDTQYF. As DNA, the CDR3 is TGCAGCGTTGAAGGAGGCCGCGGGGGGAGCACAGATACGCAGTATTTT.

A few counts support this clonotype. This rearrangement joins TRBV29-1 to TRBJ2-7; 9 bases align to TRBD1. Germline V gene data show CDR1 as SQVTM and CDR2 as ANQGSEA. The J segment lost 4 bases and the V segment lost 1 base, leaving 8 bases of the junction unmatched. The CDR3 sequence is 15 residues long. Here the CDR3 reads CSVEARTGVIYEQYF. The CDR3 nucleotides read TGCAGCGTTGAAGCTCGGACAGGGGTGATTTACGAGCAGTACTTC.

In this sample, this clonotype turned up a few times. CDR3 sequence: CASRGLGGEHNEQFF. In DNA, the CDR3 is TGTGCCAGCAGGGGGCTCGGGGGGGAGCACAATGAGCAGTTCTTC. The chain employs TRBV27 and TRBJ2-1, with TRBD2 identical over 8 bases. J was trimmed by 5 bases and V by 6 bases; bases with no gene match: 9. The CDR3 spans 15 residues. Germline lookup yields CDR1 MNHEY and CDR2 SMNVEV (reference sequence).

As regards this clonotype: One end of the junction varies from germline; a read error may be responsible. The V call is TRBV6-6, the J call TRBJ1-2; D not certain. Germline V CDR1 and CDR2: MNHNY, SVGAGI (reference sequence). This CDR3 contains 13 residues. In DNA form, the CDR3 reads TGTGCCAGCAGTGACTCCTTCCTAGATGGCTACACCTTC. Translated, it gives CASSDSFLDGYTF.

The CDR3 region is CATSEGGTETQYF. Here the CDR3 DNA reads TGTGCCACCAGCGAGGGGGGGACGGAGACCCAGTACTTC. The chain carries TRBV15 and TRBJ2-5; D possibly corresponds to TRBD2 (7 bases). The CDR3 loop spans 13 amino acids. Between the trimmed V and J ends, which lost 5 bases and 5 bases, there was a span of 12 bases. The germline V gene encodes CDR1 LNHNV and CDR2 YYDKDF (reference sequence). Looking up the rest from reference TRBV15 and TRBJ2-5 gives the full variable domain: DAMVIQNPRYQVTQFGKPVTLSCSQTLNHNVMYWYQQKSSQAPKLLFHYYDKDFNNEADTPDNFQSRRPNTSFCFLDIRSPGLGDTAMYLCATSEGGTETQYFGPGTRLLVL.

The chain links TRBV20-1 to TRBJ2-5, with 8 bases identical to TRBD1. J gave up 5 bases and V 3 bases, and 5 bases lay outside the gene matches. Per the germline V gene, CDR1 is DFQATT and CDR2 is SNEGSKA (reference sequence). This CDR3 has 13 residues. The CDR3 DNA reads as TGCAGTGCTAGCTCCCCAGGGGGCGAGACCCAGTACTTC. It yields the protein CSASSPGGETQYF.

J is TRBJ2-5 and V is TRBV5-1; 8 positions match TRBD2. J gave up 3 bases and V 4 bases, and 8 bases lay outside the gene matches. This CDR3 comprises 15 residues. Germline V gives CDR1 SGHRS, CDR2 YFSETQ. CDR3 nucleotide sequence: TGCGCCAGCAGCCTTAGCGGGAAGACCGAAGAGACCCAGTACTTC. Translated: CASSLSGKTEETQYF.

The table lists this clonotype with many counts. The CDR3: CASSPYGAFLGQGASKAKNIQYF. For the CDR3, the DNA is TGTGCCAGCAGTCCTTATGGAGCATTTCTGGGACAAGGGGCCTCGAAGGCCAAAAACATTCAGTACTTC. The rearrangement links TRBV28 to TRBJ2-4; D may be TRBD1 (6 bases). CDR1 is MDHEN, CDR2 SYDVKM, per germline. The CDR3 sequence is 23 residues long. Trimming removed 5 bases from V and 1 base from J, with 36 bases in between. Filled out from reference TRBV28 and TRBJ2-4, the complete variable domain reads DVKVTQSSRYLVKRTGEKVFLECVQDMDHENMFWYRQDPGLGLRLIYFSYDVKMKEKGDIPEGYSVSREKKERFSLILESASTNQTSMYLCASSPYGAFLGQGASKAKNIQYFGAGTRLSVL.

This clonotype was seen repeatedly, ten times or more. The rearrangement uses TRBV4-1 and TRBJ1-4, with unresolved D. With 3 bases removed from V and 1 base from J, the gap between germline ends came to 12 bases. This CDR3 comprises 16 residues. Germline V gene sequence: CDR1 MGHRA, CDR2 YSYEKL. The CDR3 spells CASSQRVAGTNEKLFF. The CDR3 DNA follows: TGCGCCAGCAGCCAGAGGGTAGCAGGAACTAATGAAAAACTGTTTTTT.

This clonotype has more than one count but fewer than ten. This chain uses TRBV24-1 with TRBJ2-5; no clear D. Germline values: CDR1 KGHDR, CDR2 SFDVKD. The length of the CDR3 is 16 residues. Deletions cut 4 bases from V and 4 bases from J, with 18 bases between. The CDR3 here is CATSEVGAGPGETQYF. The DNA of the CDR3 is TGTGCCACCAGTGAGGTCGGAGCTGGGCCTGGAGAGACCCAGTACTTC.

The sample holds many counts of this clonotype. V and J are TRBV5-6 and TRBJ2-3, with 10 bases identical to TRBD2. The CDR3 is 22 amino acids. Unmatched junction bases numbered 28, after V lost 4 bases and J lost 5 bases. The germline V gene encodes CDR1 SGHDT and CDR2 YYEEEE. The CDR3 is CASSPLSGGADWDETTRDTQYF. DNA for the CDR3: TGTGCCAGCAGCCCTTTGAGCGGGGGGGCCGACTGGGATGAGACCACACGAGATACGCAGTATTTT.

J is TRBJ2-3 and V is TRBV12-3 or TRBV12-4; D might be TRBD1 (6 bases). The CDR3 totals 11 residues. V dropped 1 base and J dropped 10 bases, with 6 bases sitting between them. The CDR3 region is CASSLGGPQYF. In DNA, the CDR3 is TGTGCCAGCAGTTTAGGGGGGCCGCAGTATTTT.